The clone carrying this TCR beta chain came up a few times. Its antigen is currently unknown. Per the germline V gene, CDR1 is MDHEN and CDR2 is SYDVKM. The CDR3 covers 15 residues. V lost 6 bases to trimming and J lost 0 bases; unmatched junction nucleotides: 6. cDNA was made from roughly 500 ng RNA using alpha and beta constant primers. Alpha and beta chain libraries were made separately by chain-specific third strand synthesis with multiplexing indices. All rearrangements within a chain used one primer pair; cDNA molecules carried barcodes. Each molecule carried a 12-nucleotide identifier made of two joined random hexamers added before amplification. TCRdb independently ran MiXCR on the 5' RACE reads; one entry per CDR3 protein. The profile shows about 7,900 distinct CDR3 sequences, 8.4% of them singletons. This sample was taken from a study of HIV-infected patients and healthy controls. The study, taken as a whole, reports: CDR3 sharing between individuals was lower in HIV-infected patients than in healthy controls.

Roughly three months, about 14 weeks, into antiretroviral therapy, follow-up blood was collected. All unsorted peripheral T cells were captured because whole blood was used without fractionation. Sequences were derived from blood, sampled during antiretroviral therapy. The chain couples TRBV28 to TRBJ1-2, with 8 bases matching TRBD1. The receptor was isolated from an adult with HIV infection. The CDR3 region has the DNA TGTGCCAGCAGCACGGACAGGGCCACTAACTATGGCTACACCTTC. Its protein product is CASSTDRATNYGYTF.